This T cell receptor beta chain comes out of a study of identical twins. CDR1 and CDR2 (germline): DFQATT, SNEGSKA (reference sequence). The length of the CDR3 is 14 residues. The V end lost 5 bases, the J end lost 5 bases, and 17 bases lay between the germline ends. One entry per CDR3 protein, called by TCRdb with MiXCR from the 5' RACE reads. The data show 550,000 to 700,000 distinct CDR3 sequences, with around 21% seen just once and more than 4% held by the top ten. This sample was also put to use in a study of T cells expressing NK-cell markers.

V is TRBV20-1 and J is TRBJ2-3; possibly TRBD2 for D (5 bases). Sequencing used PBMCs. The sequence was collected from a young woman in good health. This CDR3 reads CSAGRLAARDTQYF. CDR3 DNA: TGCAGTGCTGGAAGGCTAGCAGCGAGAGATACGCAGTATTTT.